This T cell receptor beta chain stems from a study of blood T cell repertoires in COVID-19. Study background: The United States, Italy and Spain provided the acute and convalescent COVID-19 samples.

Some clones are missing from TCRdb's copy, which holds only in-frame ones; the method was immunoSEQ multiplex PCR. The table lists 70,000 or so clones, about 89% of them singletons. The CDR3 length is 15 residues. Trimming shortened V by 0 bases and J by 3 bases, and 12 bases separated the two germline ends. CDR1 and CDR2 (germline): SEHNR, FQNEAQ (reference sequence). Sequencing was done on a sample of peripheral blood. The gene calls are TRBV7-9 and TRBJ2-7, with a tentative D call TRBD1 (5 bases). The TCR was taken from a man in his fifties or sixties with acute or convalescent COVID-19. The CDR3 reads CASSLARGRSYEQYF. The CDR3 nucleotides read TGTGCCAGCAGCTTAGCTAGGGGAAGAAGCTACGAGCAGTACTTC.